Sequencing of this T cell receptor beta chain was carried out in a study of metastatic and nonmetastatic thyroid tumors. Study-level background: For malignant and benign thyroid patients, tumor or nodule tissue and blood were the sources whose repertoires were compared.

Original handling: In papillary thyroid cancer, a distant-metastasis classifier was built using CDR3 differences across clinicopathological groups. TCRdb re-analyzed the PCR reads through MiXCR. The V and J calls, along with clone size, are taken from TCRdb and not from the paper's own processing. The sample records around 18,000 clones, around a third being singletons. Germline CDR1 SGHNT, CDR2 YYREEE (reference sequence). The trim removed 2 bases at V and 2 bases at J, leaving 1 base unmatched. The CDR3 spans 14 residues. Each patient went into thyroid surgery without having received any treatment. This clonotype was obtained from a female donor with papillary thyroid cancer or a benign thyroid nodule (not recorded which). Some clones in this sample may be carry-over from other donors' samples. The chain employs TRBV5-4 and TRBJ2-3; 8 positions agree with TRBD2. The sequenced sample was tumor tissue. The CDR3 loop reads CASSLAGATDTQYF. The CDR3 DNA is TGTGCCAGCAGCTTAGCGGGAGCCACAGATACGCAGTATTTT.